These T cell receptor beta chains were read from a single sample in a study of identifying expanded T cells in peripheral blood. Sequenced by immunoSEQ multiplex PCR; TCRdb stores in-frame clones only, minus some. The sample has just under 65,000 clones, roughly 86% seen once. What was sequenced was blood. The receptors were sampled from a person between 18 and 75 years old in good health. Each CDR3 is given with its conserved first and last residue. Each record gives: V gene, J gene, clone size, CDR3 protein. Expanded clones are given a class, and other clones once, few, many or no size at all.

v_gene: TRBV5-6; j_gene: TRBJ1-1; abundance: -; CDR3aa: CASSFTTNTEAFF
v_gene: TRBV30; j_gene: TRBJ1-5; abundance: -; CDR3aa: CAWGQRGNQPQHF
v_gene: TRBV11-1; j_gene: TRBJ2-7; abundance: once; CDR3aa: CASSLLAGSEIYEQYF
v_gene: TRBV5-1; j_gene: TRBJ1-5; abundance: -; CDR3aa: CASSLDVNQPQHF
v_gene: TRBV6-1; j_gene: TRBJ2-3; abundance: -; CDR3aa: CASSLLADHTDTQYF
v_gene: TRBV6-1; j_gene: TRBJ2-1; abundance: -; CDR3aa: CASSVGQGAYNEQFF
v_gene: TRBV2; j_gene: TRBJ2-7; abundance: -; CDR3aa: CASGQYEQYF
v_gene: TRBV6-1; j_gene: TRBJ1-5; abundance: -; CDR3aa: CASSDSWRGLGKQPQHF
v_gene: TRBV4-3; j_gene: TRBJ1-2; abundance: -; CDR3aa: CASSQEGGQDSSYGYTF
v_gene: TRBV6-4; j_gene: TRBJ2-3; abundance: medium-sized; CDR3aa: CASSDSSGPDTQYF
v_gene: TRBV19; j_gene: TRBJ2-2; abundance: -; CDR3aa: CASSIAGTGELFF
v_gene: TRBV4-2; j_gene: TRBJ2-7; abundance: -; CDR3aa: CASSQMSGPFYEQYF
v_gene: TRBV18; j_gene: TRBJ1-1; abundance: few; CDR3aa: CASSPDFEAFF
v_gene: TRBV2; j_gene: TRBJ2-3; abundance: -; CDR3aa: CASSESRTQYF
v_gene: TRBV4-1; j_gene: TRBJ2-5; abundance: -; CDR3aa: CASSRQLAGGQETQYF
v_gene: TRBV7-9; j_gene: TRBJ1-3; abundance: -; CDR3aa: CASSLTGQGYGNTIYF
v_gene: TRBV19; j_gene: TRBJ1-5; abundance: once; CDR3aa: CASSRVNQPQHF
v_gene: TRBV19; j_gene: TRBJ1-2; abundance: -; CDR3aa: CASARNRTGRFSYGYTF
v_gene: TRBV10-3; j_gene: TRBJ2-7; abundance: -; CDR3aa: CAISEEGARTSGVSSYEQYF
v_gene: TRBV28; j_gene: TRBJ2-5; abundance: once; CDR3aa: CASSLGQLETQYF